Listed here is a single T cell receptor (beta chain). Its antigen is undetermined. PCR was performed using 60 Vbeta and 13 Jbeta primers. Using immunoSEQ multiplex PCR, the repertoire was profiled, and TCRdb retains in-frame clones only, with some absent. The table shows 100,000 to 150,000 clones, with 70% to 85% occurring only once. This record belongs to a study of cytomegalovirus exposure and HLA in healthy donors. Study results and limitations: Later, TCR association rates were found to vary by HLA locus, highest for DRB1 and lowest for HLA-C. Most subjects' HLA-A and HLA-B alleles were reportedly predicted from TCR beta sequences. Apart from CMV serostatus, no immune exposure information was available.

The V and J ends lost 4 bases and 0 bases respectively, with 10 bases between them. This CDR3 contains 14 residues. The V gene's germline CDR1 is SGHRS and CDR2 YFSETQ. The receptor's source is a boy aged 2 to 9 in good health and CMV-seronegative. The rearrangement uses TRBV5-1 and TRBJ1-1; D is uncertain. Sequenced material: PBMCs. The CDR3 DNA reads TGCGCCAGCAGCCCTGACTTTATGAACACTGAAGCTTTCTTT. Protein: CASSPDFMNTEAFF.